These 13 T cell receptor beta chains were all obtained from the same sample, sequenced in a study of PD-1 blockade in mismatch repair-deficient tumors. Produced via immunoSEQ multiplex PCR; TCRdb's table is partial and in-frame only. This table holds around 30,000 clones, over 80% found once. The sample in question was PBMCs, obtained roughly 6 weeks after starting pembrolizumab. The receptors here all came from an adult with mismatch repair-deficient cancer.

The rearrangement joins TRBV27 to TRBJ2-1; TRBD2 agrees at 13 bases. The CDR3 is made up of 16 amino acids. Germline trimming cut 3 bases from V and 4 bases from J; bases unmatched to any gene: 3. From germline, CDR1 is MNHEY and CDR2 SMNVEV (reference sequence). The CDR3 reads CASSLEGLAGYNEQFF. The CDR3 region has the DNA TGTGCCAGCAGTTTGGAGGGACTAGCGGGGTACAATGAGCAGTTCTTC.

This chain links TRBV2 with TRBJ1-1, with D perhaps TRBD1 (5 bases). The V and J ends lost 6 bases and 9 bases respectively, with 20 bases between them. Germline CDR1 reads SNHLY; CDR2 reads FYNNEI. The CDR3 totals 14 residues. The CDR3 reads CASSPGHNAHKAFF. CDR3 bases: TGTGCCAGCAGCCCAGGACACAACGCCCATAAAGCTTTCTTT.

The chain links TRBV7-6 to TRBJ1-3, with 7 bases fitting TRBD1. The ends lost 1 base at V and 0 bases at J; junction bases unmatched: 3. The CDR3 is 16 residues long. Germline loops: CDR1 SGHVS, CDR2 FNYEAQ. CDR3 DNA sequence: TGTGCCAGCAGCTTAGTGGGACAGAGCTCTGGAAACACCATATATTTT. It translates to CASSLVGQSSGNTIYF.

The V call is TRBV7-9, the J call TRBJ2-3; 14 nucleotides agree with TRBD2. This CDR3 has 17 residues. Unmatched junction bases numbered 3, after V lost 1 base and J lost 3 bases. The germline V gene has CDR1 SEHNR and CDR2 FQNEAQ (reference sequence). CDR3: CASSLGLAGGQTDTQYF. CDR3 nucleotide sequence: TGTGCCAGCAGCTTAGGACTAGCGGGAGGGCAAACAGATACGCAGTATTTT.

This clone appeared a few times. The chain is built from TRBV4-2 and TRBJ2-7, with D tentatively TRBD1 (7 bases). Looked up from germline, CDR1 is LGHNA and CDR2 is YNFKEQ. CDR3 length: 13 amino acids. Trimming removed 4 bases from V and 5 bases from J, with 12 bases in between. The CDR3 DNA follows: TGTGCCAGCAGCCCCCAGGGGGAGGACGAGCAGTACTTC. Amino acids: CASSPQGEDEQYF.

The chain's CDR3 is CASARQALAEAFF. DNA of the CDR3: TGTGCCAGCGCGAGACAGGCCCTCGCTGAAGCTTTCTTT. V gene TRBV18 combines with J gene TRBJ1-1, with D possibly matching TRBD1 (6 bases). Looked up from germline, CDR1 is KGHSH and CDR2 is LQKENI. V lost 8 bases, J lost 6 bases, and 16 bases lay in between. There are 13 residues in the CDR3.

The rearrangement links TRBV9 to TRBJ1-1; D is unresolved. From germline, CDR1 is SGDLS and CDR2 YYNGEE. The CDR3 consists of 16 residues. Trimming left V 0 bases short and J 0 bases short, with 12 bases between. CDR3 region: CASSVVGHHLNTEAFF. DNA for the CDR3: TGTGCCAGCAGCGTAGTCGGTCACCACCTGAACACTGAAGCTTTCTTT.

This chain joins TRBV30 and TRBJ2-1; 16 bases agree with TRBD2. The length of the CDR3 is 16 residues. V lost 6 bases, J lost 9 bases, and 11 bases stayed unmatched. CDR1 is GTSNPN and CDR2 is SVGIG in the germline V gene (reference sequence). The CDR3 DNA reads TGTGCCTGTGCCGGGACTAGCGGGAGGGCCGTTGTTGAGCAGTTCTTC. Amino acids: CACAGTSGRAVVEQFF. Looking up the rest from reference TRBV30 and TRBJ2-1 gives the full variable domain: SQTIHQWPATLVQPVGSPLSLECTVEGTSNPNLYWYRQAAGRGLQLLFYSVGIGQISSEVPQNLSASRPQDRQFILSSKKLLLSDSGFYLCACAGTSGRAVVEQFFGPGTRLTVL.

This clone appeared once. The V call is TRBV7-3, the J call TRBJ2-5; D perhaps matches TRBD2 (5 bases). Germline V gene sequence: CDR1 SGHTA, CDR2 FQGTGA. V was trimmed by 4 bases and J by 4 bases, leaving 19 bases between them. The CDR3 has 16 residues. In DNA, the CDR3 is TGTGCCAGCAGCTCCAGCGGCCCCTTGCTGGGAGAGACCCAGTACTTC. Residues: CASSSSGPLLGETQYF.

This clone was recorded a few times. The rearrangement links TRBV28 to TRBJ2-7, with D possibly matching TRBD1 (5 bases). Germline assignment: CDR1 MDHEN and CDR2 SYDVKM. The CDR3 runs to 14 residues. V shed 7 bases and J shed 0 bases, with 13 bases lying between them. The CDR3 here is CASTLDRTSYEQYF. CDR3 sequence (DNA): TGTGCCAGCACCCTAGACAGAACCTCCTACGAGCAGTACTTC.

The V gene is TRBV27, the J gene TRBJ1-2, with 8 bases aligning to TRBD1. Per the germline V gene, CDR1 is MNHEY and CDR2 is SMNVEV (reference sequence). Losses at the gene ends were 5 bases for V and 5 bases for J; bases not matched to a gene: 10. The CDR3 is 15 amino acids. This CDR3 reads CASSRQGLWRYGYTF. The CDR3 DNA is TGTGCCAGCAGTCGACAGGGGCTTTGGAGATATGGCTACACCTTC.

The V gene is TRBV5-6, the J gene TRBJ2-1, with D perhaps matching TRBD2 (5 bases). V was cut by 3 bases and J by 7 bases, with 17 bases left in between. This CDR3 contains 15 residues. Germline V gene data show CDR1 as SGHDT and CDR2 as YYEEEE. CDR3 loop: CASSSSGGLRNEQFF. CDR3 coding DNA: TGTGCCAGCAGCTCCTCCGGAGGCTTAAGGAATGAGCAGTTCTTC.

The CDR3, as DNA: TGTGCCAGCAGCTTGGTAGGGAGTAAGCAGTACTTC. Protein: CASSLVGSKQYF. The chain carries TRBV5-4 and TRBJ2-7; D is possibly TRBD2 (5 bases). This CDR3 comprises 12 residues. The germline V gene has CDR1 SGHNT and CDR2 YYREEE (reference sequence). V was trimmed by 0 bases and J by 8 bases, leaving 9 bases between them.